These 18 T cell receptor beta chains were sequenced from one sample in a study of a mutant IDH1 vaccine in newly diagnosed glioma. The method was immunoSEQ multiplex PCR; TCRdb's version includes in-frame clones alone and lacks a portion of them. The data show 52,000 or so clones, about 81% seen once. Their target antigens are unknown. Time point here: week 23, last vaccination. Vaccination used 300 ug of mutant IDH1 20-mer peptide per dose, with topical imiquimod. Sequences were derived from PBMCs, sampled from a glioma patient whose treatment included an IDH1 peptide vaccine. The receptor source for this set is a woman aged 40-49 years with glioma. Some clones in this sample may be carry-over from other donors' samples.

J is TRBJ1-1 and V is TRBV27; a weak D match, TRBD1 (5 bases). V dropped 3 bases and J dropped 12 bases, with 14 bases sitting between them. The germline V gene has CDR1 MNHEY and CDR2 SMNVEV (reference sequence). The CDR3 is made up of 12 amino acids. The CDR3 DNA reads as TGTGCCAGCAGTTTCGAGGGGCGAGGGACTTTCTTT. This encodes CASSFEGRGTFF.

V gene TRBV5-6 combines with J gene TRBJ1-1; D unresolved. Per germline, CDR1 SGHDT and CDR2 YYEEEE. There are 13 residues in the CDR3. V shed 2 bases and J shed 11 bases, with 16 bases lying between them. As DNA, the CDR3 is TGTGCCAGCAGCTTTCAAACAGATCAATGGGCTTTCTTT. This sequence encodes CASSFQTDQWAFF.

This clone appeared a few times. The J gene is TRBJ2-2, the V gene TRBV27; D may be TRBD1 or TRBD2 (6 bases each). Deletions cut 6 bases from V and 2 bases from J, with 16 bases between. The germline CDR1 and CDR2 sequences are MNHEY and SMNVEV (reference sequence). CDR3 length: 16 amino acids. This CDR3 reads CASRTLGGFNTGELFF. The CDR3 region has the DNA TGTGCCAGCAGGACGTTAGGGGGGTTCAACACCGGGGAGCTGTTTTTT.

This clone has a handful of counts. The V and J genes are TRBV7-2 and TRBJ2-3; 7 nucleotides align to TRBD2. V was clipped by 5 bases and J by 6 bases; unmatched bases: 11. Germline CDR1 SGHTA, CDR2 FQGNSA. CDR3 length equals 15 residues. DNA of the CDR3: TGTGCCAGCAGCCCCGGGGGGAGGGCTAGGGATACGCAGTATTTT. Its protein is CASSPGGRARDTQYF. Full variable domain (remainder filled in from reference TRBV7-2 and TRBJ2-3): GAGVSQSPSNKVTEKGKDVELRCDPISGHTALYWYRQSLGQGLEFLIYFQGNSAPDKSGLPSDRFSAERTGGSVSTLTIQRTQQEDSAVYLCASSPGGRARDTQYFGPGTRLTVL.

V usage is TRBV4-2 and J usage is TRBJ2-5, with 11 bases that match TRBD2. Trimming removed 0 bases from V and 5 bases from J; junction bases left unmatched: 11. The germline gives CDR1 LGHNA, CDR2 YNFKEQ. CDR3 length: 18 amino acids. DNA of the CDR3: TGTGCCAGCAGCCAAGATTTGAGAGTAGCGGGGGGGCCTGAGACCCAGTACTTC. Its protein product is CASSQDLRVAGGPETQYF.

This clone is labeled as medium-sized. The chain combines TRBV27 with TRBJ1-2; D is unresolved. The CDR3 length is 13 residues. CDR1 is MNHEY, CDR2 SMNVEV, per germline (reference sequence). V lost 2 bases and J 4 bases, leaving 8 bases between the germline ends. The CDR3 spells CASSLRGSYGYTF. CDR3 nucleotide sequence: TGTGCCAGCAGTTTACGCGGGAGCTATGGCTACACCTTC.

V usage is TRBV25-1 and J usage is TRBJ2-1; TRBD2 matches 9 bases. The CDR3 is 17 residues long. The germline gives CDR1 MGHDK, CDR2 SYGVNS. Unmatched junction bases numbered 6, after V lost 1 base and J lost 2 bases. CDR3 nucleotides: TGTGCCAGCAGTGAATTATATGGCGGGGGGGCCTACAATGAGCAGTTCTTC. The encoded protein is CASSELYGGGAYNEQFF.

This sequence joins TRBV9 and TRBJ1-2; unclear D gene. The germline V gene encodes CDR1 SGDLS and CDR2 YYNGEE. The CDR3 extends over 12 amino acids. With 3 bases removed from V and 4 bases from J, the gap between germline ends came to 7 bases. For the CDR3, the DNA is TGTGCCAGCAGCGGGACTAGCTATGGCTACACCTTC. Residues: CASSGTSYGYTF.

The V gene is TRBV5-1, the J gene TRBJ2-5, with 10 positions matching TRBD1. The CDR3 covers 14 residues. The V gene end was trimmed by 4 bases and the J gene end by 2 bases; junction bases not matched to a gene: 2. Germline V CDR1 and CDR2: SGHRS, YFSETQ. The CDR3 protein is CASSRTGGQETQYF. The CDR3 DNA is TGCGCCAGCAGCAGGACAGGGGGACAAGAGACCCAGTACTTC.

This clone appeared once. The genes are TRBV4-2 and TRBJ1-4; D is undetermined. The CDR3 covers 10 residues. The germline V gene encodes CDR1 LGHNA and CDR2 YNFKEQ. V was pared by 6 bases and J by 8 bases, with 4 bases between. The CDR3 DNA is TGTGCCAGCAGAGGGGAAAAACTGTTTTTT. This encodes CASRGEKLFF.

V gene TRBV2 combines with J gene TRBJ1-5, with 11 bases aligning to TRBD1. V was pared by 6 bases and J by 7 bases, with 5 bases of the junction left unmatched. The CDR3 extends over 14 amino acids. CDR1 is SNHLY and CDR2 is FYNNEI in the germline V gene. DNA for the CDR3: TGTGCCAGCAGGAGGGGACAGGGGGGACAGCCCCAGCATTTT. Translation gives CASRRGQGGQPQHF.

This clone was detected once. This rearrangement joins TRBV19 to TRBJ2-3; 8 bases match TRBD1. The CDR3 has 16 amino acids. Germline V gene sequence: CDR1 LNHDA, CDR2 SQIVND (reference sequence). J lost 2 bases, V lost 5 bases, and 9 bases had no gene match. The CDR3 nucleotides read TGTGCCAGTAGTGTCAACTGGGGACAGGACACAGATACGCAGTATTTT. Amino acid sequence: CASSVNWGQDTDTQYF.

This clone is a singleton in its sample. The chain uses TRBV6-6 and TRBJ1-2, with TRBD1 as a possible D gene (5 bases). Per germline, CDR1 MNHNY and CDR2 SVGAGI (reference sequence). This CDR3 is 14 amino acids long. Trimming took off 2 bases at V and 4 bases at J, with 11 bases between the two ends. In DNA form, the CDR3 reads TGTGCCAGCAGTTACGGGGCAGCCTCCTATGGCTACACCTTC. It yields the protein CASSYGAASYGYTF.

This chain joins TRBV13 and TRBJ2-7; perhaps TRBD2 as D (7 bases). CDR1 and CDR2 (germline): PRHDT, FYEKMQ (reference sequence). V lost 3 bases and J lost 2, with 14 bases in between. The CDR3 extends over 15 amino acids. The CDR3 DNA reads as TGTGCCAGCAGCTTTCAACGAGGGGGGGCCTACGAGCAGTACTTC. Protein: CASSFQRGGAYEQYF.

This sequence joins TRBV5-1 and TRBJ2-7; the D gene is possibly TRBD1 (5 bases). The germline V gene encodes CDR1 SGHRS and CDR2 YFSETQ. The CDR3 is made up of 17 amino acids. Between the trimmed V and J ends, which lost 3 bases and 0 bases, there was a span of 19 bases. CDR3 region: CASSSPLGQATSYEQYF. The CDR3 DNA reads as TGCGCCAGCAGCTCCCCCTTGGGGCAGGCAACCTCCTACGAGCAGTACTTC.

The chain uses TRBV5-1 and TRBJ1-1; D unresolved. The V gene lost 5 bases and the J gene lost 1 base, with 9 bases spanning the gap. Germline V CDR1 and CDR2: SGHRS, YFSETQ. This CDR3 has 13 residues. The CDR3 DNA sequence: TGCGCCAGCAGTCTAGACCAGAACACTGAAGCTTTCTTT. Residues: CASSLDQNTEAFF.

The chain combines TRBV6-5 with TRBJ2-2; no clear D. There are 13 residues in the CDR3. Trimming pared 3 bases from V and 3 bases from J, leaving 5 bases between. From germline, CDR1 is MNHEY and CDR2 SVGAGI. The CDR3 DNA follows: TGTGCCAGCAGTTATGAATACACCGGGGAGCTGTTTTTT. Protein sequence: CASSYEYTGELFF.

This rearrangement joins TRBV6-5 to TRBJ1-5, with 7 nucleotides matching TRBD1. The CDR3 runs to 14 residues. CDR1 MNHEY and CDR2 SVGAGI come from the germline V gene. Germline trimming cut 6 bases from V and 5 bases from J; bases unmatched to any gene: 7. This CDR3 is CASSWTGGDQPQHF. The CDR3 coding sequence is TGTGCCAGCAGCTGGACAGGAGGGGATCAGCCCCAGCATTTT.